These 15 T cell receptor beta chains originate from one sample sequenced in a study of OX40 agonist ivuxolimab in advanced cancers. Assay used: immunoSEQ multiplex PCR; TCRdb lists only in-frame clones, some missing. The sample has fewer than 35,000 clones; 65% to 80% are singletons. The source material was CD4+ or CD8+ T cells sorted from blood, sampled in a trial of the OX40 agonist ivuxolimab. The receptors shown here come from an adult with an advanced solid tumor such as melanoma, head and neck, liver or kidney cancer.

This clone was seen a handful of times. The CDR3 loop is CASSEGQHF. The CDR3 DNA reads TGTGCCAGCAGTGAGGGCCAGCATTTT. The rearrangement uses TRBV6-4 and TRBJ1-5; the D is unclear. V gave up 3 bases and J gave up 12 bases, with 3 bases separating them. Germline V gene sequence: CDR1 MRHNA, CDR2 SNTAGT. The CDR3 has 9 residues.

V gene TRBV29-1 combines with J gene TRBJ1-5; no definite D call. V lost 4 bases to trimming and J lost 0 bases, with 16 bases between them. Germline loops: CDR1 SQVTM, CDR2 ANQGSEA. This CDR3 has 16 amino acids. Here the CDR3 DNA reads TGCAGCGTTGTGGGGTTGCAGGTCTATAGCAATCAGCCCCAGCATTTT. It is translated as CSVVGLQVYSNQPQHF.

The rearrangement links TRBV7-2 to TRBJ2-1, with D possibly called TRBD1 or TRBD2 (5 bases each). The germline V gene has CDR1 SGHTA and CDR2 FQGNSA. V was cut by 4 bases and J by 6 bases, with 19 bases left in between. The CDR3 extends over 16 amino acids. The CDR3 loop is CASSSLPGPQTNEQFF. CDR3 nucleotide sequence: TGTGCCAGCAGCTCCCTTCCGGGACCACAAACCAATGAGCAGTTCTTC.

This clone appeared once. The rearrangement uses TRBV19 and TRBJ1-1, with D perhaps matching TRBD1 (6 bases). Germline-derived CDR1 and CDR2 are LNHDA and SQIVND (reference sequence). The length of the CDR3 is 15 residues. Trimming pared 3 bases from V and 0 bases from J, leaving 11 bases between. CDR3 amino acids: CASSIRGHLNTEAFF. The DNA of the CDR3 is TGTGCCAGTAGTATTAGGGGACATCTGAACACTGAAGCTTTCTTT.

The chain couples TRBV5-1 to TRBJ1-6, with D perhaps TRBD1 (6 bases). The CDR3 is made up of 18 amino acids. Germline values: CDR1 SGHRS, CDR2 YFSETQ. Trimming removed 2 bases from V and 7 bases from J, with 22 bases in between. The CDR3 coding sequence is TGCGCCAGCAGCTTAGTTTTTACCTGGGGGGCGAGGAATTCACCCCTCCACTTT. Translating gives CASSLVFTWGARNSPLHF.

The rearrangement links TRBV7-2 to TRBJ2-2; 11 nucleotides agree with TRBD2. Losses at the gene ends were 1 base for V and 7 bases for J; bases not matched to a gene: 8. This CDR3 spans 17 amino acids. Germline lookup yields CDR1 SGHTA and CDR2 FQGNSA. Here the CDR3 DNA reads TGTGCCAGCAGCTTAGTAGCGGGGGGGCTATTTAGCGGGGAGCTGTTTTTT. The encoded protein is CASSLVAGGLFSGELFF.

V is TRBV21-1 and J is TRBJ1-4; the table names TRBD1, a call not compared with the DNA. TRBV21-1 is a pseudogene. The CDR3 contains 13 residues. The CDR3 DNA reads as TGTGCCAGCAGCTCACAGGCCAATGAAAAACTGTTTTTT. Protein: CASSSQANEKLFF.

The gene calls are TRBV7-9 and TRBJ1-4; unclear D gene. The V and J ends lost 3 bases and 8 bases respectively, with 13 bases between them. The germline V gene has CDR1 SEHNR and CDR2 FQNEAQ (reference sequence). The CDR3 runs to 14 residues. This CDR3 is CASSFSQAAEKLFF. CDR3 in DNA: TGTGCCAGCAGCTTTAGTCAGGCGGCCGAAAAACTGTTTTTT.

J is TRBJ2-7 and V is TRBV10-3; 8 positions agree with TRBD1. The CDR3 is 14 residues long. V lost 6 bases to trimming and J lost 5 bases; unmatched junction nucleotides: 9. Germline CDR1 ENHRY, CDR2 SYGVKD. In DNA form, the CDR3 reads TGTGCCATCAGCGAGCTCAGGGGGCGCAACGAGCAGTACTTC. Translation: CAISELRGRNEQYF.

J is TRBJ2-4 and V is TRBV6-4; 12 bases line up with TRBD2. The CDR3 covers 18 residues. V lost 6 bases and J lost 5; bases outside the gene matches: 14. Germline V gene data show CDR1 as MRHNA and CDR2 as SNTAGT. The CDR3 DNA follows: TGTGCCAGCAGGGGAGGGCCCAGACTAGCGGGGGAGGAAAACATTCAGTACTTC. Its translation: CASRGGPRLAGEENIQYF.

The gene calls are TRBV27 and TRBJ2-1; the D is unclear. Trimming took 2 bases from V and 6 from J, leaving 11 bases between them. CDR1 and CDR2 (germline): MNHEY, SMNVEV (reference sequence). This CDR3 is built from 14 residues. This chain's CDR3 is CASSLKSISNEQFF. As DNA, the CDR3 is TGTGCCAGCAGTTTAAAATCCATTTCCAATGAGCAGTTCTTC.

The CDR3 region has the DNA TGTGCCAGTAGTATAGCAGGGGGCTCTGGAAACACCATATATTTT. Amino acids: CASSIAGGSGNTIYF. The chain recombines TRBV19 with TRBJ1-3; 7 bases align to TRBD1. J gave up 0 bases and V 1 base, and 0 bases lay outside the gene matches. The V gene's germline CDR1 is LNHDA and CDR2 SQIVND (reference sequence). This CDR3 has 15 residues.

In this sample, this clone turned up a few times. The chain combines TRBV5-1 with TRBJ2-1; D possibly uses TRBD1 or TRBD2 (6 bases each). In germline, CDR1 is SGHRS, CDR2 YFSETQ. V shed 1 base and J shed 0 bases, with 11 bases lying between them. This CDR3 is 16 amino acids long. CDR3 loop: CASSLSGASSYNEQFF. Written as DNA, the CDR3 is TGCGCCAGCAGCTTGTCGGGGGCCAGCTCCTACAATGAGCAGTTCTTC.

About this clone: This same CDR3 is encoded by further DNA sequences in the sample. The CDR3 DNA is TGCGCCAGCAGCTTGGGACAGGGGGCTTACGAGCAGTACTTC. Amino acids: CASSLGQGAYEQYF. V is TRBV5-1 and J is TRBJ2-7; TRBD1 agrees at 10 bases. CDR1 and CDR2 (germline): SGHRS, YFSETQ. Trimming at V came to 0 bases and at J to 4 bases, leaving 1 base not matched to a gene. This CDR3 spans 14 amino acids.

The gene calls are TRBV10-2 and TRBJ1-3; D ambiguous. CDR1 is WSHSY, CDR2 SAAADI, per germline. The CDR3 loop spans 12 amino acids. V dropped 8 bases and J dropped 3 bases, with 8 bases sitting between them. The CDR3 protein is CASRHSGNTIYF. CDR3 nucleotide sequence: TGCGCCAGCCGTCACAGTGGAAACACCATATATTTT.